The clone carrying this TCR beta chain was counted once. TCRdb's table, derived via immunoSEQ multiplex PCR, lists solely in-frame clones and lacks some. Of 50,000 to 60,000 clones listed, approximately 91% were seen once; the top ten hold under 2%. This record comes from a study of T cell changes during pregnancy in multiple sclerosis. V was clipped by 7 bases and J by 0 bases; unmatched bases: 5. CDR1 and CDR2 (germline): LGHNT, FRNRAP. The CDR3 is made up of 14 amino acids. The receptor's source is a female donor with multiple sclerosis, enrolled in a pregnancy study. The specimen was peripheral blood, collected after pregnancy. The genes are TRBV12-5 and TRBJ2-7; 8 bases map to TRBD1. The CDR3 sequence is CASARTGSSYEQYF. CDR3 DNA: TGTGCTAGTGCCCGGACAGGGAGCTCCTACGAGCAGTACTTC.